The rows below give T cell receptor beta chains drawn from one sample of a study of cytomegalovirus exposure and HLA in healthy donors. TCRdb keeps only in-frame clones here, not all; method: immunoSEQ multiplex PCR. The sample contains over 150,000 clones, roughly 77% of which appear only once. The sample taken for sequencing was PBMCs. The receptors stem from a woman aged 40 to 50 in good health and CMV-seropositive. Each CDR3 is given with its conserved first and last residue. D genes are given only for firm matches. Not every row has a clone size; where given, it reads once, few, many or a size class.

TGTGCCAGCAGTGAGTCTGGCGGGAGCGCCCACGAGCAGTACTTC | CASSESGGSAHEQYF | TRBD2 | . | TRBJ2-7 | TRBV6-1
TGTGCCAGCAGCTTAGCGGCTAGCGGCTCCTACGAGCAGTACTTC | CASSLAASGSYEQYF | TRBD2 | . | TRBJ2-7 | TRBV7-9
TGTGCCAGCAGTACCGCAGGGGGATTGGAGACCCAGTACTTC | CASSTAGGLETQYF | TRBD1 | . | TRBJ2-5 | TRBV28
TGTGCCAGCAGGAGAGCGGTCCTCTCCTACGAGCAGTACTTC | CASRRAVLSYEQYF | . | . | TRBJ2-7 | TRBV6-5
TGTGCCAGCACAGGACAGGGGTATCAGCCCCAGCATTTT | CASTGQGYQPQHF | TRBD1 | . | TRBJ1-5 | TRBV25-1
TGTGCCAGCAGTTCCCCACTGGGGGGGGAGCGTTCACCCCTCCACTTT | CASSSPLGGERSPLHF | . | . | TRBJ1-6 | TRBV6-5
TGTGCCAGCAGTGAGTACAGGGCTAGCAATCAGCCCCAGCATTTT | CASSEYRASNQPQHF | . | . | TRBJ1-5 | TRBV6-1
TGTGCCAGCAGTGAACGGACAGCTCACAATGAAAAACTGTTTTTT | CASSERTAHNEKLFF | . | . | TRBJ1-4 | TRBV25-1
TGCGCCAGCACCCTAAGGGCAGGGGGATGGACTGAAGCTTTCTTT | CASTLRAGGWTEAFF | TRBD1 | . | TRBJ1-1 | TRBV5-1
TGTGCCAGTGGACCGGGACTAGCGGTCTACGAGCAGTACTTC | CASGPGLAVYEQYF | TRBD2 | . | TRBJ2-7 | TRBV19
TGTGCCAGCAGCTTCCCTCCAGACAGCGTAACTAACTATGGCTACACCTTC | CASSFPPDSVTNYGYTF | . | few | TRBJ1-2 | TRBV5-6
TGTGCCAGCAGCTCCGGGACTAGCGGCGGCTTCTCCTACAATGAGCAGTTCTTC | CASSSGTSGGFSYNEQFF | TRBD2 | . | TRBJ2-1 | TRBV5-4
TGCGCCAGCAGCTTATCCGGGACAGGGAACACTGAAGCTTTCTTT | CASSLSGTGNTEAFF | TRBD1 | . | TRBJ1-1 | TRBV5-1
TGTGCCAGCAGCTTAGCGAGGGACAATGAGCAGTTCTTC | CASSLARDNEQFF | . | once | TRBJ2-1 | TRBV7-2
TGTGCCAGCAGCAACCAACAAGAGACCCAGTACTTC | CASSNQQETQYF | . | . | TRBJ2-5 | TRBV21-1
TGTGCCAGCAGTTACTCCTCAGACTCTGGAAACACCATATATTTT | CASSYSSDSGNTIYF | . | few | TRBJ1-3 | TRBV6-5
TGTGCCAGCAGCTCCTGCCCTACGAACTATGGCTACACCTTC | CASSSCPTNYGYTF | . | . | TRBJ1-2 | TRBV7-9
TGCGCCAGCAGCCAAGATAGAGTTTTGAACACTGAAGCTTTCTTT | CASSQDRVLNTEAFF | . | . | TRBJ1-1 | TRBV4-1
TGTGCCAGCAGCCCCCCGACGGGGGGCACTGAAGCTTTCTTT | CASSPPTGGTEAFF | . | . | TRBJ1-1 | TRBV7-9
TGTGCCAGTAGTATAGATCTTAGGGGCGGAACTAACTATGGCTACACCTTC | CASSIDLRGGTNYGYTF | . | few | TRBJ1-2 | TRBV19
TGTGCCAGCAGCTTAAACAGGGAGGGCTACACCTTC | CASSLNREGYTF | . | . | TRBJ1-2 | TRBV7-9
TGTGCCAGCAGCTTCTTTGACAGAATCACCGGGGAGCTGTTTTTT | CASSFFDRITGELFF | . | . | TRBJ2-2 | TRBV5-4
TGTGCCAGCAGCCCCGGGACTCACCCCTACGAGCAGTACTTC | CASSPGTHPYEQYF | . | . | TRBJ2-7 | TRBV9
TGTGCCAGCAGTGCCGGGGAGGAGCGTCGGCAGTTCTTC | CASSAGEERRQFF | . | . | TRBJ2-1 | TRBV7-2
TGCAGTGCACCTAGGGGAAGCATTCAGTACTTC | CSAPRGSIQYF | . | . | TRBJ2-4 | TRBV20-1
TGTGCCTGGAGTCCCCAACGGGGAACTGAAGCTTTCTTT | CAWSPQRGTEAFF | . | . | TRBJ1-1 | TRBV30
TGTGCCAGCAGTTCGGGGCGGGGGGAAGAGACCCAGTACTTC | CASSSGRGEETQYF | TRBD2 | . | TRBJ2-5 | TRBV6-1
TGTGCCATCAGTCCCGGGACAAATCCCAATCAGCCCCAGCATTTT | CAISPGTNPNQPQHF | . | . | TRBJ1-5 | TRBV10-3
TGTGCCAGTAGTGTATCGACAGGGGATAACTATGGCTACACCTTC | CASSVSTGDNYGYTF | TRBD1 | . | TRBJ1-2 | TRBV19
TGTGCCAGTGAATCGGTAGCGGGAGGAAATGAGCAGTTCTTC | CASESVAGGNEQFF | TRBD2 | few | TRBJ2-1 | TRBV25-1
TGTGCCAGCGCTTCCAGGTGGACTCCCTACGAGCAGTACTTC | CASASRWTPYEQYF | . | . | TRBJ2-7 | TRBV25-1
TGTGCCAGCAGCTCAACAGGTCTAGCCAAAAACATTCAGTACTTC | CASSSTGLAKNIQYF | . | . | TRBJ2-4 | TRBV7-9
TGTGCCAGTAGCCCGGGACAGGGGGCGGACATTCAGTACTTC | CASSPGQGADIQYF | TRBD1 | once | TRBJ2-4 | TRBV19
TGTGCCAGTAGGACAGGGGAAGGTCATGAAAAACTGTTTTTT | CASRTGEGHEKLFF | TRBD1 | . | TRBJ1-4 | TRBV19
TGTGCCAGCTCACGGACGGACAGGCGCAACACTGAAGCTTTCTTT | CASSRTDRRNTEAFF | TRBD1 | . | TRBJ1-1 | TRBV18
TGTGCCAGCAGCCGCGCCGAAGGGAGGACCGGGGAGCTGTTTTTT | CASSRAEGRTGELFF | . | . | TRBJ2-2 | TRBV7-6
TGTGCCAGCAGCCCCAAGAGCGGGGGGGCCGGTGAGACCCAGTACTTC | CASSPKSGGAGETQYF | TRBD2 | . | TRBJ2-5 | TRBV7-2
TGTGCCAGCAGCCCACTAGCGAACACCGGGGAGCTGTTTTTT | CASSPLANTGELFF | . | . | TRBJ2-2 | TRBV7-7
TGTGCCAGTAGTATAGATCGTAACAGGGGGATTCGGTATGGCTACACCTTC | CASSIDRNRGIRYGYTF | TRBD1 | . | TRBJ1-2 | TRBV19
TGTGCCAGCAAACGCATTCTTAGCTCCTACAATGAGCAGTTCTTC | CASKRILSSYNEQFF | . | . | TRBJ2-1 | TRBV27
TGTGCCAGCAGCTTTCAGGGGCCATATGAATACGAGCAGTACTTC | CASSFQGPYEYEQYF | . | . | TRBJ2-7 | TRBV5-8
TGTGCCATCAGTTCTTCTCCCTCCCGGGACTCTATAACAGATACGCAGTATTTT | CAISSSPSRDSITDTQYF | . | few | TRBJ2-3 | TRBV10-3
TGTGCCAGCAGCCCGGATGGACTAGCGGGGACCTACGAGCAGTACTTC | CASSPDGLAGTYEQYF | TRBD2 | . | TRBJ2-7 | TRBV7-2
TGCGCCAGCAGGAACCTTTGGGGGGGAGATACGCAGTATTTT | CASRNLWGGDTQYF | TRBD2 | . | TRBJ2-3 | TRBV4-3
TGCGCCAGCAGCTCCCAGACAAGGGAGCAAGATACGCAGTATTTT | CASSSQTREQDTQYF | . | . | TRBJ2-3 | TRBV5-1
TGCGCCAGCAGCTTGTACCCGGGGGGCTTCACCCAAAATGAAAAACTGTTTTTT | CASSLYPGGFTQNEKLFF | . | few | TRBJ1-4 | TRBV5-1